What follows is one T cell receptor beta chain and its context. This sample was included in a study of blood T cell repertoires in COVID-19. About the study: PBMCs, B-cell-depleted T cells, or T cells provided the cDNA or gDNA that made up the material.

Trimming stripped 5 bases from V and 0 bases from J, with 14 bases between. Germline V gene sequence: CDR1 SGHAT, CDR2 FQNNGV. The length of the CDR3 is 16 residues. Study processing details: Quantification of nucleated cells was approximated via reference gene primer amplification. Using immunoSEQ multiplex PCR, the repertoire was profiled, and TCRdb retains in-frame clones only, with some absent. V and J calls and clone size are as listed in that table; D and trimming were resolved from the DNA. The table shows 100,000 to 150,000 clones, with approximately 86% occurring only once. The clonotype was recovered from a woman between 65 and 79 years old with COVID-19, enrolled during active disease. Sequencing used peripheral blood. V and J are TRBV11-2 and TRBJ1-3; TRBD1 is a possible D gene (5 bases). DNA for the CDR3: TGTGCCAGCAGCCTTGACAGAAGGAGCTCTGGAAACACCATATATTTT. It translates to CASSLDRRSSGNTIYF.